This note documents a single T cell receptor beta chain sequence. Its antigen is unidentified. The entry originates in a study of T-cell reconstitution after alpha-beta-depleted transplantation in children. The study's findings and limits: Several hundred graft clones that had expanded were reportedly the source of alpha-beta T cells about two months after transplant. At day 60, the high TCRbeta diversity found in some patients originated from recipient T cells and thymic progenitors that had survived. T cells produced anew were the main source of T-cell counts and diversity one year after transplant.

Unique molecular identifiers were used to barcode this TCRbeta library. One entry per CDR3 protein, called by TCRdb with MiXCR from the PCR reads. The data show about 200,000 distinct CDR3 sequences, 6.6% seen once. CDR3 length: 14 residues. Germline assignment: CDR1 MNHEY and CDR2 SVGAGI. The V gene lost 2 bases and the J gene lost 6 bases, with 11 bases spanning the gap. This sample comprised PBMCs, obtained before TCRalphabeta/CD19-depleted stem cell transplant. The sequence derives from a boy between 2 and 10 years old with acute lymphoblastic leukemia, due to receive a stem cell transplant. V is TRBV6-5 and J is TRBJ1-5, with D perhaps matching TRBD1 (6 bases). The CDR3 DNA reads TGTGCCAGCAGTTACAGGGGGGTAAGTCAGCCCCAGCATTTT. Amino acids: CASSYRGVSQPQHF.